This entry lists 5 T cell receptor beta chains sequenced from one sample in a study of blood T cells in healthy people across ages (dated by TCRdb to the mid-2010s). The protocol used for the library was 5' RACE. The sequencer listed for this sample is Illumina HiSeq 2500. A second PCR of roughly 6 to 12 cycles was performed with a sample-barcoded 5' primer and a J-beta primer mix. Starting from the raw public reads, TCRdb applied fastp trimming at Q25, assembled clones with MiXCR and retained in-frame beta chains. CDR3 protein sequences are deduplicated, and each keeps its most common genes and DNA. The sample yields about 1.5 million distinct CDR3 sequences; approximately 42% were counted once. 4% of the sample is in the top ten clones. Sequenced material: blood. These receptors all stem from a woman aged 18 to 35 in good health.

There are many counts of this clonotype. The CDR3 loop is CASSVGEVAVTF. CDR3 DNA sequence: TGTGCCAGCAGCGTAGGAGAAGTTGCGGTCACCTTC. The rearrangement uses TRBV9 and TRBJ1-2; D gene uncertain. V dropped 0 bases and J dropped 13 bases, with 13 bases sitting between them. Germline CDR1 is SGDLS and CDR2 is YYNGEE. CDR3 length: 12 amino acids.

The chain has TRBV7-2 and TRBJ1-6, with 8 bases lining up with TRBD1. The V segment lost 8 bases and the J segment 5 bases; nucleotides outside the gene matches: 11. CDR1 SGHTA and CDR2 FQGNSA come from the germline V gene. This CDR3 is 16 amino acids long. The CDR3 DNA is TGTGCCAGCGGCTCCGGGGACAGGCGGCATAATTCACCCCTCCACTTT. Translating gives CASGSGDRRHNSPLHF. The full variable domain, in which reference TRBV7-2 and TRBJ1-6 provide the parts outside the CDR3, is GAGVSQSPSNKVTEKGKDVELRCDPISGHTALYWYRQSLGQGLEFLIYFQGNSAPDKSGLPSDRFSAERTGGSVSTLTIQRTQQEDSAVYLCASGSGDRRHNSPLHFGNGTRLTVT.

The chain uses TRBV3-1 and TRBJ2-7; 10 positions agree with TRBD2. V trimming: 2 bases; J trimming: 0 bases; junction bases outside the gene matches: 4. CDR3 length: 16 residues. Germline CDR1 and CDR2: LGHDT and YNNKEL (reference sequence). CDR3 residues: CASSQLSGRSSYEQYF. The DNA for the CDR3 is TGTGCCAGCAGCCAACTTAGCGGGAGGAGCTCCTACGAGCAGTACTTC.

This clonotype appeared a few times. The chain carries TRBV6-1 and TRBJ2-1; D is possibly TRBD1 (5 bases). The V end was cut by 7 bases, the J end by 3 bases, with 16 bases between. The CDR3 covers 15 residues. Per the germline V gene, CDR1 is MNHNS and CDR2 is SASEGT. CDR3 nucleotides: TGTGCCAGCACGAAACAGGAAATCGGCTACAATGAGCAGTTCTTC. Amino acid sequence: CASTKQEIGYNEQFF.

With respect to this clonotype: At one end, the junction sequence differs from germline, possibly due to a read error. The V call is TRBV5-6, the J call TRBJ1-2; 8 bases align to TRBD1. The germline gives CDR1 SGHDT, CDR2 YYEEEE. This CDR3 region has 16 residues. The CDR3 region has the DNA TGTGCCAGCAGCCTGCGGACAGGGAGGCTTAACGATGGCTACACCTTC. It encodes CASSLRTGRLNDGYTF.